This T cell receptor beta chain originates from a study of blood T cell repertoires in COVID-19 (dated by TCRdb to between 2020 and 2021). Context from the whole study: Samples covering the acute and convalescent phases of COVID-19 were provided by collaborators in the United States, Italy and Spain. Where available, HLA class I and class II types were taken from metadata supplied by the sample provider and were not determined by assay-based typing. The dataset comprised deeply sampled blood TCRbeta repertoires from subjects exposed to, actively infected with, or recovered from COVID-19. The samples were drawn from the first 160 participants of the ongoing ImmuneRACE study and from more than 1,000 subjects provided by 6 global collaborators. Nearly every sample came with metadata listing a de-identified subject ID, COVID-19 status, age in years and sex. The material from the prospective study consisted of cDNA or gDNA derived from T cells, B-cell-depleted T cells, or PBMCs. The repertoires were released in a freely available public database intended as a resource for research on the immune response to SARS-CoV-2.

The germline V and J ends show losses of 3 bases and 9 bases respectively, and no gene match explains 8 bases of the junction. The CDR3 sequence holds 15 residues, the cysteine and phenylalanine included. Solely the CDR3 DNA is kept, with 45 bases framed from the first base. Looking up the germline V gene yields CDR1 MGHDK and CDR2 SYGVNS. Summary of the overall study and its limitations: The amount of clinical and demographic metadata varied by source and participant and was provided uncurated.

Whole blood was collected in K2EDTA tubes by collaborating institutions according to the institutions' own protocols. For TCRbeta analysis, collaborators shipped samples as frozen whole blood, isolated PBMCs, or DNA extracted from either of those sample types. Turning to this clone: The target of this receptor is not known. Qualities for individual bases were not recorded, and no much larger clone is one base off.

TCRbeta CDR3 regions were amplified from genomic DNA using the immunoSEQ Assay, a bias-controlled multiplex PCR. The authors processed their data as follows. The number of nucleated cells in each sample was estimated by amplification of reference gene primers within the assay. To quantify the absolute abundance of each unique TCRbeta CDR3 rearrangement, sequence reads were collapsed and filtered. Productive Simpson clonality was computed per sample as the square root of Simpson's diversity index over productive rearrangements. TCRdb holds this immuneACCESS table with in-frame rearrangements only. Some clones are missing; in checked studies, unresolved V genes explain under half, and the rest has no known cause. D and trimming come from the DNA, and the V and J calls and clone size come from that table. The sample data list under 350,000 clones, and around 86% of these were observed just once. Roughly 1.3% of the sample rests with the top ten.

This receptor was obtained from a man aged 70-80 years with acute or convalescent COVID-19. The sequencing input was peripheral blood. Here the chain combines TRBV25-1 and TRBJ2-1, and 10 junction bases match TRBD2. CDR3 reads: CASSEWTSGSGEQFF. The DNA sequence follows: TGTGCCAGCAGTGAGTGGACTAGCGGTAGCGGTGAGCAGTTCTTC.